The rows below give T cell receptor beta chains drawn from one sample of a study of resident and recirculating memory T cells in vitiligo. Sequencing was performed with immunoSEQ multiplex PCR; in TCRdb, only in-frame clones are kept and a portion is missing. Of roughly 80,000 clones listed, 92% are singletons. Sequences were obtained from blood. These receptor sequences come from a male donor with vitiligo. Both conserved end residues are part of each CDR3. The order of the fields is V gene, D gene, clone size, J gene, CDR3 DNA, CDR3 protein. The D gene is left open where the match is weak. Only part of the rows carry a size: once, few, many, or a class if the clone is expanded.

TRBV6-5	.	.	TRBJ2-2	TGTGCCAGGGAGCAGCTGTTTTTT	CAREQLFF
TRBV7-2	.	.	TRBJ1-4	TGTGCCAGCAGCTTAAGAATGGAGAAACTGTTTTTT	CASSLRMEKLFF
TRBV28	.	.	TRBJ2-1	TGTGCCAGCAGCCCCAGACAGCCATCAGGCGATGAGCAGTTCTTC	CASSPRQPSGDEQFF
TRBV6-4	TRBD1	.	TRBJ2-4	TGTGCCAGCAGTGAGAACCCGGGACAGGCACACATTCAGTACTTC	CASSENPGQAHIQYF
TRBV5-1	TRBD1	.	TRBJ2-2	TGCGCCAGCAGCTTGCAGGGGGCGCGAACCGGGGAGCTGTTTTTT	CASSLQGARTGELFF
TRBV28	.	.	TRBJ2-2	TGTGCCAGCAGTGTCCCCGGACTTAACACCGGGGAGCTGTTTTTT	CASSVPGLNTGELFF
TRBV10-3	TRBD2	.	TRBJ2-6	TGTGCCATCAGTGAGGACGCTAGCGGTGCGCCCGGGGATTCAGCCGGGGCCAACGTCCTGACTTTC	CAISEDASGAPGDSAGANVLTF
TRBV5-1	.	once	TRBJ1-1	TGCGCCAGCAGCTTGGACCCCGGGGGCACTGAAGCTTTCTTT	CASSLDPGGTEAFF
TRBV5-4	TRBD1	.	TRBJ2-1	TGTGCCAGCAGTCCCCCCGGGACAGGCAATGAGCAGTTCTTC	CASSPPGTGNEQFF
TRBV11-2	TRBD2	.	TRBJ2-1	TGTGCCAGCAGCCGGACTAGCGGGAGGGTAAATGAGCAGTTCTTC	CASSRTSGRVNEQFF
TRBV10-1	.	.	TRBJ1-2	TGCGCCAGCACGATGGCAGGGATGGACTATGGCTACACCTTC	CASTMAGMDYGYTF
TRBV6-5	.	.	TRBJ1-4	TGTGCCAGCAGCCGCGGGAGATTCGGTGAAAAACTGTTTTTT	CASSRGRFGEKLFF
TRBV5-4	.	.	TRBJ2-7	TGTGCCAGCAGCCCTACAAGCGGGACACCCTACGAGCAGTACTTC	CASSPTSGTPYEQYF
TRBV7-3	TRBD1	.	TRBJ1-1	TGTGCCAGCAGCTTAACGGGACAGCCGAACACTGAAGCTTTCTTT	CASSLTGQPNTEAFF
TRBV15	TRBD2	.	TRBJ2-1	TGTGCCACCAGCAGGGGACTAGCGGGAAGCCCCTCCTACAATGAGCAGTTCTTC	CATSRGLAGSPSYNEQFF
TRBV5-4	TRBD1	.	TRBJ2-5	TGTGCCAGCATGGGGACAGGGGGCGTGAAGACCCAGTACTTC	CASMGTGGVKTQYF
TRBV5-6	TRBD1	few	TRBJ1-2	TGTGCCAGCAGCTCCGACCCGGGACAGGCTAACTATGGCTACACCTTC	CASSSDPGQANYGYTF
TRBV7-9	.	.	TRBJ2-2	TGTGCCAGCAGCTTTGACCCCGAGGGAGTAAGGAACACCGGGGAGCTGTTTTTT	CASSFDPEGVRNTGELFF
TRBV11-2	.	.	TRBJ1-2	TGTGCCAGCAGCTTGCGGGGGGAATATGGCTACACCTTC	CASSLRGEYGYTF
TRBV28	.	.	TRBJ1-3	TGTGCCAGTTCCGGGGCGGGAGGGGGGATCCTCTCTGGAAACACCATATATTTT	CASSGAGGGILSGNTIYF
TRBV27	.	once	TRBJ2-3	TGTGCCAGCACAACGAGGGAGGGGGAAAGCACAGATACGCAGTATTTT	CASTTREGESTDTQYF
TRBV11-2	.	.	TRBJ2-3	TGTGCCAGCAGCCTTGGAGCGAGATCCACAGATACGCAGTATTTT	CASSLGARSTDTQYF
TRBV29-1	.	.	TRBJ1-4	TGCAGCGTTGAGGGTGGGGCTGAAAAACTGTTTTTT	CSVEGGAEKLFF
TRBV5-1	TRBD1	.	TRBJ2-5	TGCGCCAGCAGCTCGATATTCTCCGGGACAGAAAATCAAGAGACCCAGTACTTC	CASSSIFSGTENQETQYF
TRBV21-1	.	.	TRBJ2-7	TGTGCCAGCAGCAAAAGGGGGGGGGATAACCCCTTTTACGAGCAGTACTTC	CASSKRGGDNPFYEQYF
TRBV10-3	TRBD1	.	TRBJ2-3	TGTGCCATCGAGAAGGAGACAGGGACAACAGATACGCAGTATTTT	CAIEKETGTTDTQYF
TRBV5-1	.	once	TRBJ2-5	TGCGCCAGCAGCTTAGGAGGCCGCAGGCCCACCCAGTACTTC	CASSLGGRRPTQYF
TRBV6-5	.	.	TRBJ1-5	TGTGCCAGCAGTTACCGCGGGTGGTACGGAAATCAGCCCCAGCATTTT	CASSYRGWYGNQPQHF
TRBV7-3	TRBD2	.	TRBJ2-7	TGTGCCAGCAGCTCACACGGACTAGCGGGAGTTTCCTACGAGCAGTACTTC	CASSSHGLAGVSYEQYF
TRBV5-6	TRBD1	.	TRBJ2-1	TGTGCCAGCAGCTTGGGACAGGGCAATGAGCAGTTCTTC	CASSLGQGNEQFF
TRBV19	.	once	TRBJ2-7	TGTGCCACTGCCGGGAGCGCCCCAGACTCCTACGAGCAGTACTTC	CATAGSAPDSYEQYF
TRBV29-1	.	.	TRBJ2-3	TGCAGCGCCGTGGGGCAGCTCGGCACAGATACGCAGTATTTT	CSAVGQLGTDTQYF
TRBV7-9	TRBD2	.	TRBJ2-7	TGTGCCAGCAGCCGTCGGGGGGAAGACTACGAGCAGTACTTC	CASSRRGEDYEQYF
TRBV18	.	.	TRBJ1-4	TGTGCCAGCTCTCAGACCGGGAGACGGGCAACTAATGAAAAACTGTTTTTT	CASSQTGRRATNEKLFF
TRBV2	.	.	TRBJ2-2	TGTGCCAGCAGTGAAGAAGGGGTAGCGAACACCGGGGAGCTGTTTTTT	CASSEEGVANTGELFF
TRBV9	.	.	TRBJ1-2	TGTGCCAGCAGCGTAGGGCACGCCTATGGCTACACCTTC	CASSVGHAYGYTF
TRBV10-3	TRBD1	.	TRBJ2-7	TGTGCCATCAGTTCCGGGACAGGGGCCGACGAGCAGTACTTC	CAISSGTGADEQYF
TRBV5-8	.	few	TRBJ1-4	TGTGCCAGCAGCTTGCCGGACAGCGGTGAAAAACTGTTTTTT	CASSLPDSGEKLFF
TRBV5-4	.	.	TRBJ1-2	TGTGCCAGCAGCTTGGACAGCCTCTATGGCTACACCTTC	CASSLDSLYGYTF
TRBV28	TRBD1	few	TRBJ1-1	TGTGCCAGCAGTTCATTCCTCGGACAGGGACGCACTGAAGCTTTCTTT	CASSSFLGQGRTEAFF
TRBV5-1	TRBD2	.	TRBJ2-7	TGCGCCAGCAGCCGGCCTATTGGGACTAGCGGGAGCGAGCAGTACTTC	CASSRPIGTSGSEQYF
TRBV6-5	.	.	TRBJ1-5	TGTGCCAGCAGGCGCGGAGGTAGCCATCAGCCCCAGCATTTT	CASRRGGSHQPQHF
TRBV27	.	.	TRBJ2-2	TGTGCCAGCAGACCACTCCGGGACACAGGGTACACCGGGGAGCTGTTTTTT	CASRPLRDTGYTGELFF
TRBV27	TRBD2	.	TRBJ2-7	TGTGCCAGCGGACTAGCCCGGGACCGAAACTACGAGCAGTACTTC	CASGLARDRNYEQYF
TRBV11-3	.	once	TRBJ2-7	TGTGCCACAAACAGGAGTTACGAGCAGTACTTC	CATNRSYEQYF
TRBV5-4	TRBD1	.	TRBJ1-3	TGTGCCAGCAGCTCAGGGGGGCCCTCTGGAAACACCATATATTTT	CASSSGGPSGNTIYF
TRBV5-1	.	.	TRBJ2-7	TGCGCCAGCAGCTCGACGAGCGGGTCCTACGAGCAGTACTTC	CASSSTSGSYEQYF
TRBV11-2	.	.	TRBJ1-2	TGTGCCAGCAGCTTGAGGCAGCCCTATGGCTACACCTTC	CASSLRQPYGYTF
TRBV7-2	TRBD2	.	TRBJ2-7	TGTGCCAGCAAACTCGACCGGGAGGAGGTCTACGAGCAGTACTTC	CASKLDREEVYEQYF